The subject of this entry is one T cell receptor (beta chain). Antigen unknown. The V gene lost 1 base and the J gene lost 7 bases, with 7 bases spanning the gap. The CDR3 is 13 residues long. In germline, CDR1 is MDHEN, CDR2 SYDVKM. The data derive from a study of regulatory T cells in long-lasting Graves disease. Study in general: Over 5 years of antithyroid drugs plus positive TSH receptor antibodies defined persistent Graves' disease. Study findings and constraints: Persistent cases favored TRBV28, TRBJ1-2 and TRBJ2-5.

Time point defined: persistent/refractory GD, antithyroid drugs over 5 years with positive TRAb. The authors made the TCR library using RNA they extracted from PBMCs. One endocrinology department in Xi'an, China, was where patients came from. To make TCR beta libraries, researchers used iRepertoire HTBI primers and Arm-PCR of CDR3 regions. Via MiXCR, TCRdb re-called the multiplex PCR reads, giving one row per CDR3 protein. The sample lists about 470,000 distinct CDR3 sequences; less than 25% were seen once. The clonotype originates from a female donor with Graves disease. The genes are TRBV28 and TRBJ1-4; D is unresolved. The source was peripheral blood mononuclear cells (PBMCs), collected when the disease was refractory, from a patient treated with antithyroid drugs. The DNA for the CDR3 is TGTGCCAGCAGTTTATTTGAAGGTGAAAAACTGTTTTTT. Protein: CASSLFEGEKLFF.